Sequencing of this T cell receptor (beta chain) was carried out in a study of read filtering for tumor transcriptome and immune sequencing. Study background: TCR-mapped reads were about 4 to 10.27 million with IR-seq versus about 85 to 1,300 with RNA-seq.

In its sample, this clonotype was seen a few times. The library was built from around 0.4 ug RNA with molecular barcoded adaptors for alpha/delta and beta/gamma chains. TCRdb recomputed calls from the reads with MiXCR, one row per CDR3 protein. Of around 140,000 distinct CDR3 sequences in the sample, around 14% were seen once. V was trimmed by 5 bases and J by 5 bases, leaving 8 bases between them. The CDR3 extends over 11 amino acids. CDR1 is DFQATT and CDR2 is SNEGSKA in the germline V gene (reference sequence). The chain joins TRBV20-1 to TRBJ2-3, with D unclear. This TCR derives from a donor at least 40 years old with multiple myeloma. Material for sequencing was a population of CD138-negative cells sorted from bone marrow. CDR3 coding DNA: TGCAGTGCTGCCCATGAAGATACGCAGTATTTT. Protein sequence: CSAAHEDTQYF.